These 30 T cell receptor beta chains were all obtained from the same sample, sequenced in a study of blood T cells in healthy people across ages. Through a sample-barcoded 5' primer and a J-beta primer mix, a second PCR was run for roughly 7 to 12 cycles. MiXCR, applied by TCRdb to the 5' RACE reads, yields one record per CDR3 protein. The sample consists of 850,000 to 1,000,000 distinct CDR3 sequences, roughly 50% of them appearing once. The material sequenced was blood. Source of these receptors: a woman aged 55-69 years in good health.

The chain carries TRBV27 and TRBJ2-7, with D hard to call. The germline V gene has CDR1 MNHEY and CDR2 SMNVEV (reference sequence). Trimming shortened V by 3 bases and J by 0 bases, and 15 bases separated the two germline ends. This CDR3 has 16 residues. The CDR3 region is CASSFSGQMSSYEQYF. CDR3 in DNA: TGTGCCAGCAGTTTTTCGGGCCAGATGAGCTCCTACGAGCAGTACTTC.

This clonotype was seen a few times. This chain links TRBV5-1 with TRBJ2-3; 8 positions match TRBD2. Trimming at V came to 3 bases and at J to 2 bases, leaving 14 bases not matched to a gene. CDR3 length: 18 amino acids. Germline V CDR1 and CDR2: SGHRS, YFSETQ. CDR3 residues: CASSSQNVAGPFTDTQYF. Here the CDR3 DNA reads TGCGCCAGCAGCTCACAAAATGTAGCGGGACCTTTCACAGATACGCAGTATTTT.

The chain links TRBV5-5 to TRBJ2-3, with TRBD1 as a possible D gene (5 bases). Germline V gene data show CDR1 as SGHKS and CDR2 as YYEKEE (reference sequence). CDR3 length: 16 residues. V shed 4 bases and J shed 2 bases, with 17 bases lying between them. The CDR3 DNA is TGTGCCAGCAGCGCAAGGACAAGTCGTGTCACAGATACGCAGTATTTT. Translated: CASSARTSRVTDTQYF.

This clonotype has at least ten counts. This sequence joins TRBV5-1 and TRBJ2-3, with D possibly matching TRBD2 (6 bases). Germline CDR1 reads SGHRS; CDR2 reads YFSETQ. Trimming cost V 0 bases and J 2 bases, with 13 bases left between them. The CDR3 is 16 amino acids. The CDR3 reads CASSLEGRHHTDTQYF. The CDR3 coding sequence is TGCGCCAGCAGCTTGGAAGGGAGGCACCACACAGATACGCAGTATTTT.

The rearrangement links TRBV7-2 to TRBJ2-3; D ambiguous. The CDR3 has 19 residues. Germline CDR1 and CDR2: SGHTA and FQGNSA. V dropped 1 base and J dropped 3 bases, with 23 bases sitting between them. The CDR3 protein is CASSLETPRILKTTDTQYF. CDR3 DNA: TGTGCCAGCAGCTTAGAAACCCCTAGGATTCTTAAGACGACAGATACGCAGTATTTT.

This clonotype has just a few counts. CDR3 sequence (DNA): TGCAGTGCTGGGGCGGTAGGCACAGATACGCAGTATTTT. Its translation is CSAGAVGTDTQYF. The chain links TRBV20-1 to TRBJ2-3, with a weak D call TRBD1 (5 bases). Germline V gene lookup returns CDR1 DFQATT and CDR2 SNEGSKA (reference sequence). This CDR3 has 13 amino acids. V lost 5 bases to trimming and J lost 1 base, with 10 bases between them.

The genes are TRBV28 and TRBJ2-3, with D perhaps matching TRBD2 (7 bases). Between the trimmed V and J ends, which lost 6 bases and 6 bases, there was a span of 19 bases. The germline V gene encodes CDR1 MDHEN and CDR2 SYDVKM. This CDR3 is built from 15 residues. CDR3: CASRKAGAYLDTQYF. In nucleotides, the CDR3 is TGTGCCAGCAGGAAGGCGGGGGCTTACCTGGATACGCAGTATTTT.

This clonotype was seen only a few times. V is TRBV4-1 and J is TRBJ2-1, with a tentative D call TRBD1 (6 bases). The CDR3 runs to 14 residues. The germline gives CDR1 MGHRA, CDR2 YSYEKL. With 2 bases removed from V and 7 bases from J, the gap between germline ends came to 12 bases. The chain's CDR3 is CASSQLFRGNEQFF. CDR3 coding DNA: TGCGCCAGCAGCCAACTCTTTAGGGGGAATGAGCAGTTCTTC.

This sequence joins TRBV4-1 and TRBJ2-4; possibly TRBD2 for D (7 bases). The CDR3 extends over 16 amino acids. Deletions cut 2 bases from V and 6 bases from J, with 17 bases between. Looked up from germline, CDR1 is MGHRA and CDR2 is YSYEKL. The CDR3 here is CASSQSRGGRVNIQYF. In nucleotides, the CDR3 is TGCGCCAGCAGCCAAAGTAGGGGGGGCAGGGTAAACATTCAGTACTTC.

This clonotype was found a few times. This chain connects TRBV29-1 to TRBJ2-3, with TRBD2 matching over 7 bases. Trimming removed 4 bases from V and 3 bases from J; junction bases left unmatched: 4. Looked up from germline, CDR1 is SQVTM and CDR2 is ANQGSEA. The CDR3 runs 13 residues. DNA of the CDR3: TGCAGCGTTGGGCCTAGCGGTACAGATACGCAGTATTTT. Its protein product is CSVGPSGTDTQYF.

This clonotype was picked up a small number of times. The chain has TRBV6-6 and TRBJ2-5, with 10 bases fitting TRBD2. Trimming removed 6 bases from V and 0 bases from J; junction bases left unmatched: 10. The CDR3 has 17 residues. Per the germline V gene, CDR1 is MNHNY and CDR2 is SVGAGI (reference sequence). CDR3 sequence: CASSPLAGASYQETQYF. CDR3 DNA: TGTGCCAGCAGCCCTCTAGCGGGAGCCTCGTACCAAGAGACCCAGTACTTC.

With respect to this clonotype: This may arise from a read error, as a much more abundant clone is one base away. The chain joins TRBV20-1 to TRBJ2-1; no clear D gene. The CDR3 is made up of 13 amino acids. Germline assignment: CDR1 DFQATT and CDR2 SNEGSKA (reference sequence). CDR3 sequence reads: CSARPSQYKEQFF. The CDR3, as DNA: TGCAGTGCTAGACCGAGTCAGTACAAGGAGCAGTTCTTC.

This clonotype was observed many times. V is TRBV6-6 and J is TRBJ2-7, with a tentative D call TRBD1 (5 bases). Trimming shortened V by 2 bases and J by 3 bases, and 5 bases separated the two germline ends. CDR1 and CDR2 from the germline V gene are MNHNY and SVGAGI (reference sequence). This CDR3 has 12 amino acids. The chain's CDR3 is CASSYQGYEQYF. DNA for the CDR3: TGTGCCAGCAGTTACCAGGGCTACGAGCAGTACTTC.

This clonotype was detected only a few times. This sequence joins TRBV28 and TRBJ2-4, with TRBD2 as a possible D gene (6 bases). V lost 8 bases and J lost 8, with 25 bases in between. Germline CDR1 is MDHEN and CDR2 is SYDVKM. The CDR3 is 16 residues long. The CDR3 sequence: CASGFFSGGLEDIQYF. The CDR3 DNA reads TGTGCCAGCGGATTTTTCTCCGGAGGGTTAGAGGACATTCAGTACTTC.

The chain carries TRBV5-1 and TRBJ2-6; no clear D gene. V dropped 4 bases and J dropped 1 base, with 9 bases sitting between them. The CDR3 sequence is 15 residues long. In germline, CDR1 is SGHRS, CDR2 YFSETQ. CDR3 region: CASSRMGSGANVLTF. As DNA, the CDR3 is TGCGCCAGCAGCAGAATGGGGTCTGGGGCCAACGTCCTGACTTTC.

CDR3 sequence: CASSLPGQGVGGELFF. The CDR3 DNA sequence: TGTGCCAGCAGTCTCCCGGGACAGGGGGTAGGCGGGGAGCTGTTTTTT. V and J are TRBV28 and TRBJ2-2; TRBD1 matches 11 bases. V was clipped by 5 bases and J by 7 bases; unmatched bases: 9. CDR3 size: 16 residues. CDR1 is MDHEN, CDR2 SYDVKM, per germline.

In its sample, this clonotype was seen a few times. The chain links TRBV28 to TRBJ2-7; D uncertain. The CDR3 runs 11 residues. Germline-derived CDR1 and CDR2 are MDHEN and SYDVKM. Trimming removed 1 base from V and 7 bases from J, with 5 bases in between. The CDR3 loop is CASSLYWEQYF. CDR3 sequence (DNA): TGTGCCAGCAGTTTATATTGGGAGCAGTACTTC.

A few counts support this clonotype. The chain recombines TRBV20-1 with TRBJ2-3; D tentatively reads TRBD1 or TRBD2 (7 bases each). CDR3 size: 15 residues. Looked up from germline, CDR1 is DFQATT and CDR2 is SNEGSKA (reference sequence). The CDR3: CIPVGRGRASDTQYF. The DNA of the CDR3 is TGCATCCCCGTAGGCAGGGGGAGGGCCTCAGATACGCAGTATTTT.

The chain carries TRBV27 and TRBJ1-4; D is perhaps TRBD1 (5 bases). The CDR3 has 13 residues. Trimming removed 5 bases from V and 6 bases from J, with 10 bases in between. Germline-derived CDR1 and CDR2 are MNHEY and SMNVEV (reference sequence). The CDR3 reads CASSEGPYEKLFF. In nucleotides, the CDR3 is TGTGCCAGCAGTGAGGGACCCTATGAAAAACTGTTTTTT.

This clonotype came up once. Written as DNA, the CDR3 is TGCGCCAGCAGCCAAGATTGGCGGTCCGGGGAGCTGTTTTTT. Translated: CASSQDWRSGELFF. This chain uses TRBV4-3 with TRBJ2-2, with D uncertain. Trimming cost V 0 bases and J 6 bases, with 8 bases left between them. The CDR3 has 14 residues. Germline loops: CDR1 LGHNA, CDR2 YSLEER.

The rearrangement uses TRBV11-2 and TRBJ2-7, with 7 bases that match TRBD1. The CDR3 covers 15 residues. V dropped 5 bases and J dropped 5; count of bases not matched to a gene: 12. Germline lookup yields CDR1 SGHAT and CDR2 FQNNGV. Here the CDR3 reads CASSGRQGLVHEQYF. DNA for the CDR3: TGTGCCAGCAGCGGCAGACAGGGTCTCGTTCACGAGCAGTACTTC. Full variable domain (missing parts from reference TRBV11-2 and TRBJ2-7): EAGVAQSPRYKIIEKRQSVAFWCNPISGHATLYWYQQILGQGPKLLIQFQNNGVVDDSQLPKDRFSAERLKGVDSTLKIQPAKLEDSAVYLCASSGRQGLVHEQYFGPGTRLTVT.

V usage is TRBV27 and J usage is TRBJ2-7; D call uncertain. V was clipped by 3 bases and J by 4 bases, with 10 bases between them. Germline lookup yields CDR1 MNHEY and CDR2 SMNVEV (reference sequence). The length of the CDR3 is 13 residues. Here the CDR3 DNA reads TGTGCCAGCAGTTTGAAGGCGCCTTACGAGCAGTACTTC. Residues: CASSLKAPYEQYF.

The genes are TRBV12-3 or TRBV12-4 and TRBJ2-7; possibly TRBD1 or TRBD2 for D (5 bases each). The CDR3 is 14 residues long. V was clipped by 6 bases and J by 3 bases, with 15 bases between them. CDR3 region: CASSPRAGHYEQYF. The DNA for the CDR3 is TGTGCCAGCAGCCCCAGGGCGGGCCACTACGAGCAGTACTTC.

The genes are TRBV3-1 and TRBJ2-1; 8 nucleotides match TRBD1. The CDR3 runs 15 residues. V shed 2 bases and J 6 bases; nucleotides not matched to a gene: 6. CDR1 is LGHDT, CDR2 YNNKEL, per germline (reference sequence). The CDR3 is CASSQTQGAVNEQFF. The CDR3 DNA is TGTGCCAGCAGCCAAACGCAGGGGGCGGTCAATGAGCAGTTCTTC.

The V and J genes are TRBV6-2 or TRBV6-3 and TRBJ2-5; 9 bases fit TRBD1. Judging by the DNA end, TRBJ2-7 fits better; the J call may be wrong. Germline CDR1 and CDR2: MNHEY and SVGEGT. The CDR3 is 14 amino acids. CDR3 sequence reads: CASRPGQGFHEQYF. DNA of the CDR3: TGTGCCAGCAGACCGGGACAGGGATTCCACGAGCAGTACTTC.

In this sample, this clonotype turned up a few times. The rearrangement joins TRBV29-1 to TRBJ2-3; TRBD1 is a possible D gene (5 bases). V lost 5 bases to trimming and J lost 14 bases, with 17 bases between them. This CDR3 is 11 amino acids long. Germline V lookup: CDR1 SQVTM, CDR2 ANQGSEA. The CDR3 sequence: CSVLAGQFLYF. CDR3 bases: TGCAGCGTTTTAGCAGGACAATTTTTGTATTTT.

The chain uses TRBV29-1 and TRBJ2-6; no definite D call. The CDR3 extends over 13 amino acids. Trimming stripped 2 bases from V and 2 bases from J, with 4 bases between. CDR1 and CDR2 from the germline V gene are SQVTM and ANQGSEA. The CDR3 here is CSVENPGANVLTF. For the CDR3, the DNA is TGCAGCGTTGAAAACCCTGGGGCCAACGTCCTGACTTTC.

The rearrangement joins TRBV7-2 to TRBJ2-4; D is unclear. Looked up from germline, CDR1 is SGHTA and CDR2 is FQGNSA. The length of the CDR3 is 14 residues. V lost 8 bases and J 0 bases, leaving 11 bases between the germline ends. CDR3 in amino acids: CASRAAIAKNIQYF. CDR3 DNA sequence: TGTGCCAGCCGGGCAGCTATAGCCAAAAACATTCAGTACTTC.

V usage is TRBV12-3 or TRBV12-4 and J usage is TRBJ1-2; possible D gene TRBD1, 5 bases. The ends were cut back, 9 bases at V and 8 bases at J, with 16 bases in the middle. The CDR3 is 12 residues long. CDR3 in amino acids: CASTLGVGGYTF. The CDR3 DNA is TGTGCCAGTACCTTGGGGGTCGGCGGCTACACCTTC.

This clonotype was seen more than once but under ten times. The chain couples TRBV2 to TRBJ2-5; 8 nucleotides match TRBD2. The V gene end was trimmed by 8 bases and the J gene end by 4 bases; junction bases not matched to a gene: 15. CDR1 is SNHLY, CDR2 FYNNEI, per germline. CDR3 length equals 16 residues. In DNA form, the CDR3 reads TGTGCCAGCGGAGGTCTAACTAGCGGCATTAGAGAGACCCAGTACTTC. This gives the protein CASGGLTSGIRETQYF. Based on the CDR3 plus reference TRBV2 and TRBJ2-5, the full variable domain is EPEVTQTPSHQVTQMGQEVILRCVPISNHLYFYWYRQILGQKVEFLVSFYNNEISEKSEIFDDQFSVERPDGSNFTLKIRSTKLEDSAMYFCASGGLTSGIRETQYFGPGTRLLVL.